A selection of T cell receptor beta chains follows, all from one sample in a study of cytomegalovirus exposure and HLA in healthy donors. Sequencing used immunoSEQ multiplex PCR; TCRdb keeps in-frame clones, though not all of them. Seen here are 140,000 or so clones, roughly 87% observed once, and the top ten hold approximately 10%. Sequencing input: PBMCs. Receptors originate from a woman younger than 30 in good health and CMV-seropositive. CDR3s leave out the opening cysteine and the closing phenylalanine or tryptophan.

J: TRBJ1-6; length: 16; V: TRBV7-6; CDR3: ASSLPPGQSSYNSPLH
J: TRBJ2-3; length: 13; V: TRBV2; CDR3: ASSVLAGEADTQY
J: TRBJ1-6; length: 12; V: TRBV30; CDR3: AWSLGTDNSPLH
J: TRBJ2-5; length: 15; V: TRBV9; CDR3: ASSPGMGTGRAETQY
J: TRBJ1-6; length: 13; V: TRBV7-3; CDR3: ASSLDRSNNSPLH
J: TRBJ1-2; length: 13; V: TRBV7-9; CDR3: ASSSTPAGNYGYT
J: TRBJ2-3; length: 11; V: TRBV2; CDR3: AAPKGAADTQY
J: TRBJ1-5; length: 13; V: TRBV7-8; CDR3: ASSLERASGQPQH
J: TRBJ2-7; length: 10; V: TRBV13; CDR3: ASGRQDYEQY
J: TRBJ2-3; length: 14; V: TRBV2; CDR3: ASSEGQGPSTDTQY
J: TRBJ2-7; length: 11; V: TRBV7-8; CDR3: ASSLNRRWDRV
J: TRBJ1-3; length: 14; V: TRBV30; CDR3: AWSSRTGYSGNTIY
J: TRBJ1-1; length: 10; V: TRBV5-4; CDR3: ASSPTGTEAF
J: TRBJ1-5; length: 13; V: TRBV6-1; CDR3: ASTPRGRGNQPQH
J: TRBJ1-5; length: 14; V: TRBV5-5; CDR3: ASSPHPGYSNQPQH
J: TRBJ2-7; length: 11; V: TRBV7-6; CDR3: ASSSSGNYEQY
J: TRBJ2-1; length: 10; V: TRBV6-5; CDR3: ASSYSASSLF
J: TRBJ1-1; length: 13; V: TRBV19; CDR3: ASSIAGVANTEAF
J: TRBJ1-4; length: 11; V: TRBV5-1; CDR3: ASSLGGEEKLF
J: TRBJ1-6; length: 12; V: TRBV6-6; CDR3: ASSYSQSNSPLH
J: TRBJ2-7; length: 15; V: TRBV27; CDR3: ASRPTPPDRGSYEQY
J: TRBJ1-2; length: 12; V: TRBV19; CDR3: ASSERTEHDGYT
J: TRBJ2-7; length: 15; V: TRBV11-2; CDR3: ASSLVVTGAISGEQY
J: TRBJ1-2; length: 13; V: TRBV4-3; CDR3: ASSLSRFFNYGYT
J: TRBJ1-1; length: 13; V: TRBV7-2; CDR3: ASSLTDSPYTEAF
J: TRBJ1-1; length: 10; V: TRBV9; CDR3: ASSNPGTEAF
J: TRBJ1-2; length: 12; V: TRBV30; CDR3: AWSTGHYNYGYT
J: TRBJ2-1; length: 13; V: TRBV9; CDR3: ASSVALAGHNEQF
J: TRBJ2-3; length: 12; V: TRBV7-3; CDR3: ASSLAGPTDTQY
J: TRBJ1-6; length: 14; V: TRBV18; CDR3: ASSPAVQVANSPLH
J: TRBJ2-7; length: 13; V: TRBV7-3; CDR3: ASSLAGQGPHEQY
J: TRBJ1-1; length: 12; V: TRBV6-5; CDR3: ASSLTDMNTEAF
J: TRBJ2-3; length: 13; V: TRBV2; CDR3: ASSLGGGPTDTQY
J: TRBJ2-7; length: 11; V: TRBV19; CDR3: ASSIRGRYEQY
J: TRBJ2-3; length: 15; V: TRBV5-5; CDR3: ASSLEVSGNPRDTQY
J: TRBJ1-3; length: 13; V: TRBV29-1; CDR3: SVNIPDRNGNTIY
J: TRBJ2-1; length: 10; V: TRBV7-9; CDR3: ASSLIYNEQF
J: TRBJ2-3; length: 12; V: TRBV2; CDR3: ASSDDGGTDTQY
J: TRBJ1-2; length: 11; V: TRBV7-9; CDR3: ASSGGSSYGYT
J: TRBJ2-5; length: 12; V: TRBV7-6; CDR3: ASSLEGGRETQY
J: TRBJ2-4; length: 14; V: TRBV28; CDR3: ASSFQQGGIENIQY
J: TRBJ2-7; length: 13; V: TRBV2; CDR3: ASRSGLALSYEQY
J: TRBJ2-5; length: 14; V: TRBV5-1; CDR3: ASSLVGQGAGETQY